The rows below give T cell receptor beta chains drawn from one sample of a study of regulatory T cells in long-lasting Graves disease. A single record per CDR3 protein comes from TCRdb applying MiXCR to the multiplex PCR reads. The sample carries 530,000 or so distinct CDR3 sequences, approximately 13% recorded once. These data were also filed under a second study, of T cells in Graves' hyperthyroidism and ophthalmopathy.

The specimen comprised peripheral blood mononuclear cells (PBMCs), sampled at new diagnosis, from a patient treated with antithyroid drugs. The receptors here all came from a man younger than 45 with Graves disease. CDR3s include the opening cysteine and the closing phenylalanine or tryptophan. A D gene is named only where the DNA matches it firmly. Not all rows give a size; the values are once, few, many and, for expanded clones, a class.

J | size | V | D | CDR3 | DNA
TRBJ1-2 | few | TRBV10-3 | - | CAILPDGYYGYTF | TGTGCCATCCTCCCGGACGGCTACTATGGCTACACCTTC
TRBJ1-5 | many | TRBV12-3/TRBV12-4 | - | CASSLAQASNQPQHF | TGTGCCAGCAGTTTAGCCCAGGCGTCAAATCAGCCCCAGCATTTT
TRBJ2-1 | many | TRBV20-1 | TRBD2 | CSAYPGLRSYNEQFF | TGCAGTGCTTACCCGGGACTAAGGTCCTACAATGAGCAGTTCTTC
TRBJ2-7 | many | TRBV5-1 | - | CASRKGAYEQYF | TGCGCCAGCAGGAAAGGGGCCTACGAGCAGTACTTC
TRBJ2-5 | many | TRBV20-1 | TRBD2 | CSAPIPSGRAQETQYF | TGCAGTGCTCCTATTCCTAGCGGGAGGGCCCAGGAGACCCAGTACTTC
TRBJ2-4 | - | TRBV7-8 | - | CASSLAGGAAKNIQYF | TGTGCCAGCAGCTTAGCGGGGGGGGCAGCCAAAAACATTCAGTACTTC
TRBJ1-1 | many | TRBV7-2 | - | CASSPNRASEAFF | TGTGCCAGCAGCCCTAACAGGGCTTCTGAAGCTTTCTTT
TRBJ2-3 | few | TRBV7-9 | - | CASSGGGPDTQYF | TGTGCCAGCAGCGGGGGGGGGCCAGATACGCAGTATTTT
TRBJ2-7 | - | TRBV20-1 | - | CSAPLVGGGYEQYF | TGCAGTGCTCCCCTAGTCGGGGGAGGCTACGAGCAGTACTTC
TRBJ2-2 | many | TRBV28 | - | CASTPLQANTGELFF | TGTGCCAGCACCCCTCTCCAAGCGAACACCGGGGAGCTGTTTTTT
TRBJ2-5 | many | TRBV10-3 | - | CAISEEQETQYF | TGTGCCATCAGTGAGGAGCAAGAGACCCAGTACTTC
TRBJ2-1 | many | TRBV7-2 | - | CASSVQGYEQFF | TGTGCCAGCAGCGTCCAGGGTTATGAGCAGTTCTTC
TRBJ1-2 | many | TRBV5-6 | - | CASSGTGSYGYTF | TGTGCCAGCAGCGGCACAGGATCGTATGGCTACACCTTC
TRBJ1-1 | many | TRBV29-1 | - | CSVELNRNTEAFF | TGCAGCGTTGAACTCAACCGAAACACTGAAGCTTTCTTT
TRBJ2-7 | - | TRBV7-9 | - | CASSPPGPRSSYEQYF | TGTGCCAGCAGCCCCCCCGGCCCTAGGAGCTCCTACGAGCAGTACTTC
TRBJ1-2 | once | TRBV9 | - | CASTKWRQSYGYTF | TGTGCCAGCACGAAATGGAGACAGAGCTATGGCTACACCTTC
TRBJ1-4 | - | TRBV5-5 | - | CASSAYGGEEKLFF | TGTGCCAGCTCCGCCTACGGGGGCGAAGAAAAACTGTTTTTT
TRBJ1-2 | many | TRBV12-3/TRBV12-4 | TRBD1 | CASSSQGIGYGYTF | TGTGCCAGCAGTTCACAGGGGATTGGCTATGGCTACACCTTC
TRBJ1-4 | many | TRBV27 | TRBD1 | CASSFRGHAEKLFF | TGTGCCAGCAGTTTCAGGGGGCATGCTGAAAAACTGTTTTTT
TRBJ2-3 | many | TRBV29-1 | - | CSALGGEPSTDTQYF | TGCAGCGCCCTGGGGGGCGAACCTAGCACAGATACGCAGTATTTT
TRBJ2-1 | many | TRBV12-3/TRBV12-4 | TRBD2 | CASNPKLAGGWDEQFF | TGTGCCAGCAACCCCAAACTAGCGGGAGGGTGGGATGAGCAGTTCTTC
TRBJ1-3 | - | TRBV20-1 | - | CSAWDGDTIYF | TGCAGTGCCTGGGACGGAGACACCATATATTTT
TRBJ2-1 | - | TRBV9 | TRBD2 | CASSFRLAGDNEQFF | TGTGCCAGCAGCTTTAGACTAGCGGGAGACAATGAGCAGTTCTTC
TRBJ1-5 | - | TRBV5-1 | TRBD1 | CASSHSLDRESNQPQHF | TGCGCCAGCAGCCACTCCTTGGACAGGGAAAGCAATCAGCCCCAGCATTTT
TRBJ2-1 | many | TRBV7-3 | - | CASSWKGRGEQFF | TGTGCCAGCAGCTGGAAGGGCCGGGGTGAGCAGTTCTTC
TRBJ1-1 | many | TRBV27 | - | CASRPNRNTEAFF | TGTGCCAGCAGACCAAACCGGAACACTGAAGCTTTCTTT
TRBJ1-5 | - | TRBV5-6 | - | CASSLQTPNQPQHF | TGTGCCAGCAGCTTGCAGACACCCAATCAGCCCCAGCATTTT
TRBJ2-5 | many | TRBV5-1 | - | CASSFVSETQYF | TGCGCCAGCAGCTTTGTGTCAGAGACCCAGTACTTC
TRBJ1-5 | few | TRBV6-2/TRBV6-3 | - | CASSFAGGSAQHF | TGTGCCAGCAGTTTCGCCGGGGGTAGCGCCCAGCATTTT
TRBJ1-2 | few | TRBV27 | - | CASSYPPENYGYTF | TGTGCCAGCAGTTATCCTCCCGAGAACTATGGCTACACCTTC
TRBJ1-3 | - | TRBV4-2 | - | CASSPTQGSSGNTIYF | TGTGCCAGCAGCCCCACCCAGGGGAGCTCTGGAAACACCATATATTTT
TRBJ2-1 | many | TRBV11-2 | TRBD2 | CASSVGGLAGVGEQFF | TGTGCCAGCAGCGTAGGGGGACTAGCGGGAGTTGGGGAGCAGTTCTTC
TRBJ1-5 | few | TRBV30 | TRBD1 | CAWSARDRGGIGNQPQHF | TGTGCCTGGAGCGCTCGGGACAGGGGAGGAATTGGCAATCAGCCCCAGCATTTT
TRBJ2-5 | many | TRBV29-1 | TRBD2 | CSARLAEPQETQYF | TGCAGCGCCCGACTAGCGGAGCCACAAGAGACCCAGTACTTC
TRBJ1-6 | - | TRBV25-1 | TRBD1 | CASSDRDSIDSPLHF | TGTGCCAGCAGTGATCGGGACAGTATCGATTCACCCCTCCACTTT
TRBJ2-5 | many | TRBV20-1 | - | CSAGKAARTGETQYF | TGCAGTGCTGGGAAAGCTGCCCGGACTGGAGAGACCCAGTACTTC
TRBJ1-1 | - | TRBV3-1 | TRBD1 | CASSRRIGGISTEAFF | TGTGCCAGCAGCCGAAGGATAGGGGGCATTAGCACTGAAGCTTTCTTT
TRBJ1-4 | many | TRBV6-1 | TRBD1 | CASSLRDRVYEKLFF | TGTGCCAGCAGTCTCCGGGACAGGGTTTACGAAAAACTGTTTTTT
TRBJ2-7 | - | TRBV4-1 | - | CASSRDEASGKYF | TGCGCCAGCAGCCGCGATGAAGCTTCGGGGAAGTACTTC
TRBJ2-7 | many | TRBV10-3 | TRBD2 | CAIGAGELYEQYF | TGTGCCATCGGGGCGGGAGAGCTCTACGAGCAGTACTTC
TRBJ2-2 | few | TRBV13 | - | CASSAPGTGLNGELFF | TGTGCCAGCAGCGCGCCCGGAACCGGGTTGAACGGGGAGCTGTTTTTT
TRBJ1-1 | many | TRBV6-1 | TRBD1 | CASSGDRTYTEAFF | TGTGCCAGCAGTGGGGACAGGACGTACACTGAAGCTTTCTTT
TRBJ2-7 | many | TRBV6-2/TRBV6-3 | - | CASSLGQARLYEQYF | TGTGCCAGCAGCCTCGGGCAGGCCCGACTCTACGAGCAGTACTTC
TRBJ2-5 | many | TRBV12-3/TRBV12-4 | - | CASTRNNYQETQYF | TGTGCCAGCACCCGGAACAACTACCAAGAGACCCAGTACTTC
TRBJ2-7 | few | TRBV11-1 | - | CASSLEERRAGEQYF | TGTGCCAGCAGCTTGGAAGAGCGCCGAGCGGGCGAGCAGTACTTC
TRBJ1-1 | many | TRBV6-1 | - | CASKTPQNTEAFF | TGTGCCAGCAAGACACCTCAGAACACTGAAGCTTTCTTT
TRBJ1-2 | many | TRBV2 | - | CASSGEGYYGYTF | TGTGCCAGCAGTGGGGAGGGGTACTATGGCTACACCTTC
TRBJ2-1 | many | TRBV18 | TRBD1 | CASSPDRVIEQFF | TGTGCCAGCTCACCGGACAGGGTTATTGAGCAGTTCTTC
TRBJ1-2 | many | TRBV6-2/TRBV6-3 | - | CASSYSSGGPFGGYTF | TGTGCCAGCAGTTACTCGTCCGGGGGCCCCTTTGGTGGCTACACCTTC